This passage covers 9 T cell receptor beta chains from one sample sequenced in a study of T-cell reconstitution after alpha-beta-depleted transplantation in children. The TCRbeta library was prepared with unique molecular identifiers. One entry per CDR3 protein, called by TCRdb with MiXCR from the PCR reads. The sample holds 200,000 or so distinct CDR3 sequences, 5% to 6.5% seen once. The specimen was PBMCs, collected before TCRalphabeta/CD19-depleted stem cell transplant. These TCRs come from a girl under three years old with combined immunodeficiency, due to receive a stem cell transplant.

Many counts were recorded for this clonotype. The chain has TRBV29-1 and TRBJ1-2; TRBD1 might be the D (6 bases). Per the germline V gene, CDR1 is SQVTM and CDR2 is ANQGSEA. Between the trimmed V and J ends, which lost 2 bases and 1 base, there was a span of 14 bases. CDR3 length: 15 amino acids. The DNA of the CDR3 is TGCAGCGTTGAAATAGGACAGCTCAATAACTATGGCTACACCTTC. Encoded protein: CSVEIGQLNNYGYTF.

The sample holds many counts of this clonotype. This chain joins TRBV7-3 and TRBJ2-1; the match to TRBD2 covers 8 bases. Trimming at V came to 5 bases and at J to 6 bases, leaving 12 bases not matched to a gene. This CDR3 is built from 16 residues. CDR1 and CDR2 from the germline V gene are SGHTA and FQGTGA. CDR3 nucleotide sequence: TGTGCCAGCAGCGTCGCTGTAGCGGGACGCCTCAATGAGCAGTTCTTC. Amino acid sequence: CASSVAVAGRLNEQFF. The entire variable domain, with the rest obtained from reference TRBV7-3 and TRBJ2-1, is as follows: GAGVSQTPSNKVTEKGKYVELRCDPISGHTALYWYRQSLGQGPEFLIYFQGTGAADDSGLPNDRFFAVRPEGSVSTLKIQRTERGDSAVYLCASSVAVAGRLNEQFFGPGTRLTVL.

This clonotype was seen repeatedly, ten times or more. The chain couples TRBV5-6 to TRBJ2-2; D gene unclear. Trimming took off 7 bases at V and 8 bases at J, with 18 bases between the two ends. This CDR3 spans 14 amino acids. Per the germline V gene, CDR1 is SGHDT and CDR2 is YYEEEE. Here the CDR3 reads CASARSLKTGELFF. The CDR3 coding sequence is TGTGCCAGCGCCCGCAGCCTAAAGACGGGGGAGCTGTTTTTT.

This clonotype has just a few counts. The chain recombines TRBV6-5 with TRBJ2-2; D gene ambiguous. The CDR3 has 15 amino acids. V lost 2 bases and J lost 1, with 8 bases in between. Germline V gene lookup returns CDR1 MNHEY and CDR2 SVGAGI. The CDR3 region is CASSYETQNTGELFF. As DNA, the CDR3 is TGTGCCAGCAGTTACGAGACTCAGAACACCGGGGAGCTGTTTTTT.

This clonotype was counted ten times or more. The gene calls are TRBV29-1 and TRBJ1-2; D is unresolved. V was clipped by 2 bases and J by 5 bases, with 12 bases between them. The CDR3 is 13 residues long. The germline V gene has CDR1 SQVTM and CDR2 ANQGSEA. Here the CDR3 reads CSVEPGGGYGYTF. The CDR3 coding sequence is TGCAGCGTTGAACCCGGCGGTGGGTATGGCTACACCTTC. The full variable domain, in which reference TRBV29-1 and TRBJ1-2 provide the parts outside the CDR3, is SAVISQKPSRDICQRGTSLTIQCQVDSQVTMMFWYRQQPGQSLTLIATANQGSEATYESGFVIDKFPISRPNLTFSTLTVSNMSPEDSSIYLCSVEPGGGYGYTFGSGTRLTVV.

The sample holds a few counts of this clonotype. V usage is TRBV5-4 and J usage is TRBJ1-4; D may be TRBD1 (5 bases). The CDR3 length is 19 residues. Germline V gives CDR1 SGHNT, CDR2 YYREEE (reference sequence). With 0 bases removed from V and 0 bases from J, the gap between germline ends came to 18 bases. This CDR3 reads CASSLAWPGLPTTNEKLFF. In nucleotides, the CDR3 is TGTGCCAGCAGCTTGGCCTGGCCGGGACTCCCGACAACTAATGAAAAACTGTTTTTT.

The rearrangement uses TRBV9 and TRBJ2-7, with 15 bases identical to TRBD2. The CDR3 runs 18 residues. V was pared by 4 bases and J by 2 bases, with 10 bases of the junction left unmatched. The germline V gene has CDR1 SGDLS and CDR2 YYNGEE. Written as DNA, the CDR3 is TGTGCCAGCAGCAATCCAACCGGACTAGCGGGAGGGGCCTACGAGCAGTACTTC. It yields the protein CASSNPTGLAGGAYEQYF.

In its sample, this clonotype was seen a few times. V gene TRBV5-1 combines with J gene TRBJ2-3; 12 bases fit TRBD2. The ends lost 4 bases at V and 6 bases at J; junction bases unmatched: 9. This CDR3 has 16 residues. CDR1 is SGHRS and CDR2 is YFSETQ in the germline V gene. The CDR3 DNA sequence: TGCGCCAGCAGCCTCGGGGGGGGACTAGCGGGTGATACGCAGTATTTT. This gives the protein CASSLGGGLAGDTQYF.

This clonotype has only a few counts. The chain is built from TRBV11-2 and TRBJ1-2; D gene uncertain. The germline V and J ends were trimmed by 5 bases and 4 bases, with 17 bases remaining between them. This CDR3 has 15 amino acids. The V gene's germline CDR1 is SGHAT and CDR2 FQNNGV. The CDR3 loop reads CASSPPLTRGYGYTF. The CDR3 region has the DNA TGTGCCAGCAGCCCGCCGTTGACAAGAGGCTATGGCTACACCTTC.